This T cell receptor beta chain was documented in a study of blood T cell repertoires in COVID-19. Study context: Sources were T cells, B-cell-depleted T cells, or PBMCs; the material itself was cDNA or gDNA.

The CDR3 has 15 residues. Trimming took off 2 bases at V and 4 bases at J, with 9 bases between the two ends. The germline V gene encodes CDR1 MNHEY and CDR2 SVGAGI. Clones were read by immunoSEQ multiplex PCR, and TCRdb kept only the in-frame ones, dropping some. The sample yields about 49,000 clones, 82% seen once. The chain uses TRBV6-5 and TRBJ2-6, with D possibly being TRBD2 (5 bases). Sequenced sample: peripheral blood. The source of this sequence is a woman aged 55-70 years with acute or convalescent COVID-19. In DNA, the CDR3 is TGTGCCAGCAGTTACGAGGGATCCGGGGCCAACGTCCTGACTTTC. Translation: CASSYEGSGANVLTF.